This entry lists 32 T cell receptor beta chains sequenced from one sample in a study of Ad26.COV2.S vaccination and SARS-CoV-2 variants. Regarding treatment: over 15 received Ad26.COV2.S at low or high dose, single or two shots; 5 received placebo; per-sample allocation not given. Sampling was done on day 63 after the first vaccine or placebo injection. The data were produced by immunoSEQ multiplex PCR, yet TCRdb's version contains in-frame clones alone and is incomplete. This table has around 300,000 clones, approximately 86% appearing once. Sequencing was performed on peripheral blood, taken in a trial of Ad26.COV2.S vaccine versus placebo. The receptors here all came from a person aged 18-60 years who received the Ad26.COV2.S COVID-19 vaccine or a placebo.

The chain joins TRBV28 to TRBJ1-1; possible D gene TRBD1, 5 bases. The CDR3 is 14 amino acids. The V gene lost 7 bases and the J gene lost 0 bases, with 12 bases spanning the gap. Germline CDR1 reads MDHEN; CDR2 reads SYDVKM. CDR3 in amino acids: CASTLAGMNTEAFF. Here the CDR3 DNA reads TGTGCCAGCACCTTGGCAGGGATGAACACTGAAGCTTTCTTT.

This clone appeared a single time. This CDR3 is CASSLWWTQNPQPQHF. In DNA form, the CDR3 reads TGTGCCAGCAGTTTATGGTGGACCCAGAATCCTCAGCCCCAGCATTTT. This rearrangement joins TRBV28 to TRBJ1-5, with D hard to call. Per germline, CDR1 MDHEN and CDR2 SYDVKM. With 0 bases removed from V and 6 bases from J, the gap between germline ends came to 15 bases. The CDR3 has 16 residues.

Worth noting for this clone: The junction departs from germline at one end; a sequencing error may be responsible. Other nucleotide sequences from this sample produce the same CDR3. V and J are TRBV7-8 and TRBJ1-5; D is undetermined. The CDR3 is 13 residues long. CDR1 and CDR2 (germline): SGHVS, FQNEAQ. The CDR3 DNA reads as TGTGCCAGCAGCTTAGAGCGCAACCAGCCCCAGCATTTT. It encodes CASSLERNQPQHF.

The chain recombines TRBV7-2 with TRBJ2-7, with D unresolved. The ends were cut back, 1 base at V and 5 bases at J, with 15 bases in the middle. Germline-derived CDR1 and CDR2 are SGHTA and FQGNSA. The CDR3 is 15 amino acids. CDR3 sequence: CASSLGGKWAHEQYF. DNA for the CDR3: TGTGCCAGCAGCTTAGGAGGAAAATGGGCCCACGAGCAGTACTTC. Variable domain in full (rest from reference TRBV7-2 and TRBJ2-7): GAGVSQSPSNKVTEKGKDVELRCDPISGHTALYWYRQSLGQGLEFLIYFQGNSAPDKSGLPSDRFSAERTGGSVSTLTIQRTQQEDSAVYLCASSLGGKWAHEQYFGPGTRLTVT.

This rearrangement joins TRBV21-1 to TRBJ2-7; the table's D call, TRBD2, has no DNA check behind it. TRBV21-1 is flagged as a pseudogene. This CDR3 contains 20 residues. The CDR3 bases are TGTGCCAGCAGCTCCAATGCCTGGGCGTTAGCGGGAGGGGCCCCCTGCGAGCAGTACTTC. Translation gives CASSSNAWALAGGAPCEQYF.

The V call is TRBV5-1, the J call TRBJ1-2; D remains ambiguous. This CDR3 comprises 13 residues. Per the germline V gene, CDR1 is SGHRS and CDR2 is YFSETQ. Trimming took 2 bases from V and 6 from J, leaving 11 bases between them. CDR3 loop: CASSFGQFDGYTF. The DNA for the CDR3 is TGCGCCAGCAGCTTTGGGCAGTTCGATGGCTACACCTTC.

This clone has more than one count but fewer than ten. This chain connects TRBV9 to TRBJ2-2; the D is unclear. V was clipped by 4 bases and J by 9 bases, with 7 bases between them. The CDR3 sequence is 11 residues long. Germline assignment: CDR1 SGDLS and CDR2 YYNGEE. Here the CDR3 DNA reads TGTGCCAGCAGCTCCGCCAGGGAGCTGTTTTTT. Translated, it gives CASSSARELFF.

J is TRBJ1-5 and V is TRBV28, with D unclear. Trimming took off 7 bases at V and 7 bases at J, with 17 bases between the two ends. CDR3 size: 14 residues. Germline V lookup: CDR1 MDHEN, CDR2 SYDVKM. The CDR3 DNA sequence: TGTGCCAGCACCCCCTTAGGTAATTTCCAGCCCCAGCATTTT. This translates into CASTPLGNFQPQHF. Drawing the rest from reference TRBV28 and TRBJ1-5, the complete variable domain is DVKVTQSSRYLVKRTGEKVFLECVQDMDHENMFWYRQDPGLGLRLIYFSYDVKMKEKGDIPEGYSVSREKKERFSLILESASTNQTSMYLCASTPLGNFQPQHFGDGTRLSIL.

This chain links TRBV27 with TRBJ2-1, with D perhaps TRBD1 or TRBD2 (6 bases each). The germline gives CDR1 MNHEY, CDR2 SMNVEV (reference sequence). The CDR3 has 15 residues. V was shortened by 7 bases and J by 0 bases, with 13 bases between the two germline ends. The CDR3 region is CASNIGGGSYNEQFF. CDR3 in DNA: TGTGCCAGCAATATAGGGGGAGGCTCCTACAATGAGCAGTTCTTC.

The V and J genes are TRBV5-1 and TRBJ2-7, with 9 bases that match TRBD1. The CDR3 length is 15 residues. Germline V gives CDR1 SGHRS, CDR2 YFSETQ. The ends lost 2 bases at V and 2 bases at J; junction bases unmatched: 5. CDR3: CASSFATGGTYEQYF. In nucleotides, the CDR3 is TGCGCCAGCAGCTTTGCGACAGGGGGGACCTACGAGCAGTACTTC.

The chain employs TRBV5-4 and TRBJ2-5; the match to TRBD2 covers 11 bases. Germline-derived CDR1 and CDR2 are SGHNT and YYREEE (reference sequence). This CDR3 contains 15 residues. With V trimmed by 6 bases and J by 4 bases, 8 bases remained unmatched. The CDR3 region has the DNA TGTGCCAGCACGCTAACTACTAGCGGGAGAGAGACCCAGTACTTC. This translates into CASTLTTSGRETQYF. Based on the CDR3 plus reference TRBV5-4 and TRBJ2-5, the full variable domain is ETGVTQSPTHLIKTRGQQVTLRCSSQSGHNTVSWYQQALGQGPQFIFQYYREEENGRGNFPPRFSGLQFPNYSSELNVNALELDDSALYLCASTLTTSGRETQYFGPGTRLLVL.

The chain links TRBV11-2 to TRBJ1-5; 10 bases fit TRBD1. CDR3 length: 19 amino acids. V trimming: 0 bases; J trimming: 0 bases; junction bases outside the gene matches: 8. Germline V gene lookup returns CDR1 SGHAT and CDR2 FQNNGV. In DNA form, the CDR3 reads TGTGCCAGCAGCTTAGATATTGGGACAGGGGCGTATAGCAATCAGCCCCAGCATTTT. This gives the protein CASSLDIGTGAYSNQPQHF.

This clone was observed a single time. This rearrangement joins TRBV28 to TRBJ1-2; a possible D gene is TRBD1 (5 bases). The germline V and J ends were trimmed by 6 bases and 8 bases, with 10 bases remaining between them. CDR3 length equals 11 residues. The germline V gene has CDR1 MDHEN and CDR2 SYDVKM. The CDR3, as DNA: TGTGCCAGCAGAAATTGGGGGGGCTACACCTTC. As protein: CASRNWGGYTF.

V is TRBV3-1 (or the pseudogene TRBV3-2) and J is TRBJ1-2, with D possibly matching TRBD1 (5 bases). Germline V gene lookup returns CDR1 LGHDT and CDR2 YNNKEL (reference sequence). Trimming left V 2 bases short and J 3 bases short, with 13 bases between. The CDR3 spans 15 residues. The CDR3 region has the DNA TGTGCCAGCAGCCAAATACAGGAGAGGTACTATGGCTACACCTTC. This gives the protein CASSQIQERYYGYTF.

The gene calls are TRBV5-1 and TRBJ2-7, with 8 bases fitting TRBD1. Unmatched junction bases numbered 6, after V lost 4 bases and J lost 3 bases. Germline V gene lookup returns CDR1 SGHRS and CDR2 YFSETQ. This CDR3 is 14 amino acids long. DNA of the CDR3: TGCGCCAGCAGCGCGGGGACAGGCTACTACGAGCAGTACTTC. Its protein product is CASSAGTGYYEQYF.

The genes are TRBV29-1 and TRBJ2-1, with TRBD2 identical over 7 bases. The CDR3 has 15 amino acids. V lost 5 bases to trimming and J lost 2 bases; unmatched junction nucleotides: 9. The germline CDR1 and CDR2 sequences are SQVTM and ANQGSEA. The chain's CDR3 is CSVPQFGTTYNEQFF. The CDR3 DNA reads TGCAGCGTTCCCCAGTTCGGGACTACCTACAATGAGCAGTTCTTC.

V and J are TRBV9 and TRBJ2-1; D is possibly TRBD2 (6 bases). The CDR3 covers 14 residues. Germline CDR1 and CDR2: SGDLS and YYNGEE. The V end was cut by 0 bases, the J end by 5 bases, with 9 bases between. CDR3 amino acids: CASSVDGTHNEQFF. The DNA for the CDR3 is TGTGCCAGCAGCGTAGACGGGACTCACAATGAGCAGTTCTTC.

This chain joins TRBV18 and TRBJ2-2; D remains ambiguous. From germline, CDR1 is KGHSH and CDR2 LQKENI. Between the trimmed V and J ends, which lost 1 base and 3 bases, there was a span of 9 bases. The CDR3 spans 15 residues. The CDR3 loop reads CASSPQAGYTGELFF. The CDR3 DNA sequence: TGTGCCAGCTCACCACAAGCAGGCTACACCGGGGAGCTGTTTTTT. Full variable domain (rest looked up from reference TRBV18 and TRBJ2-2): NAGVMQNPRHLVRRRGQEARLRCSPMKGHSHVYWYRQLPEEGLKFMVYLQKENIIDESGMPKERFSAEFPKEGPSILRIQQVVRGDSAAYFCASSPQAGYTGELFFGEGSRLTVL.

For the CDR3, the DNA is TGTGCCAGCAGCGCCGGGCCTGTCACAGATACGCAGTATTTT. This sequence encodes CASSAGPVTDTQYF. V usage is TRBV7-2 and J usage is TRBJ2-3; D not certain. Germline values: CDR1 SGHTA, CDR2 FQGNSA. This CDR3 comprises 14 residues. V was shortened by 5 bases and J by 2 bases, with 11 bases between the two germline ends.

This chain links TRBV3-1 (or the pseudogene TRBV3-2) with TRBJ2-1; D is uncertain. The germline V gene has CDR1 LGHDT and CDR2 YNNKEL (reference sequence). The V end lost 0 bases, the J end lost 7 bases, and 16 bases lay between the germline ends. The CDR3 totals 16 residues. CDR3 in amino acids: CASSQDSPRHGNEQFF. As DNA, the CDR3 is TGTGCCAGCAGCCAAGATAGCCCCCGACATGGGAATGAGCAGTTCTTC.

The V gene is TRBV24-1, the J gene TRBJ2-1; D is perhaps TRBD2 (7 bases). Trimming pared 5 bases from V and 1 base from J, leaving 14 bases between. Germline lookup yields CDR1 KGHDR and CDR2 SFDVKD. CDR3 size: 16 residues. The CDR3 nucleotides are TGTGCCACCAGTGGGGAACGGGGGGCATCCTACAATGAGCAGTTCTTC. Its translation is CATSGERGASYNEQFF.

The rearrangement uses TRBV2 and TRBJ2-4; D is possibly TRBD1 (6 bases). The CDR3 extends over 15 amino acids. Trimming cost V 6 bases and J 1 base, with 13 bases left between them. In germline, CDR1 is SNHLY, CDR2 FYNNEI. The CDR3 nucleotides read TGTGCCAGCAGGCCTATAAGGGGGGCCAAAAACATTCAGTACTTC. This sequence encodes CASRPIRGAKNIQYF.

V is TRBV19 and J is TRBJ1-2; D is unclear. The germline V gene has CDR1 LNHDA and CDR2 SQIVND (reference sequence). V was pared by 7 bases and J by 4 bases, with 16 bases between. The length of the CDR3 is 14 residues. In nucleotides, the CDR3 is TGTGCCAGTACCCCTTCAGCCTATCCCTATGGCTACACCTTC. Translation gives CASTPSAYPYGYTF.

The rearrangement joins TRBV4-2 to TRBJ2-7; D uncertain. V dropped 2 bases and J dropped 0 bases, with 14 bases sitting between them. CDR3 length: 16 amino acids. The germline V gene has CDR1 LGHNA and CDR2 YNFKEQ. The CDR3 DNA is TGTGCCAGCAGCCAACTATGGGCGGTGAGCTCCTACGAGCAGTACTTC. Translation: CASSQLWAVSSYEQYF.

This clone has more than one count but fewer than ten. In the same sample, other DNA sequences code for this CDR3. The chain recombines TRBV5-1 with TRBJ2-1, with TRBD2 as a possible D gene (6 bases). V dropped 2 bases and J dropped 5 bases, with 11 bases sitting between them. Germline V gene sequence: CDR1 SGHRS, CDR2 YFSETQ. This CDR3 comprises 14 residues. The CDR3 reads CASSLVGGDNEQFF. In DNA, the CDR3 is TGCGCCAGCAGCTTAGTCGGGGGAGACAATGAGCAGTTCTTC.

The CDR3 is CASSLYGDPTDTQYF. The CDR3 DNA reads TGTGCCAGCAGCTTGTACGGGGATCCGACAGATACGCAGTATTTT. V is TRBV5-6 and J is TRBJ2-3; a weak D match, TRBD2 (5 bases). V dropped 1 base and J dropped 3 bases, with 12 bases sitting between them. There are 15 residues in the CDR3. Per the germline V gene, CDR1 is SGHDT and CDR2 is YYEEEE.

The chain uses TRBV19 and TRBJ1-1; TRBD1 aligns across 8 bases. V lost 7 bases, J lost 0 bases, and 13 bases stayed unmatched. This CDR3 is 17 amino acids long. Germline V gives CDR1 LNHDA, CDR2 SQIVND (reference sequence). The CDR3 sequence: CASTPRTGTSMNTEAFF. In nucleotides, the CDR3 is TGTGCCAGTACCCCGCGGACAGGGACGTCGATGAACACTGAAGCTTTCTTT.

V is TRBV6-2 or TRBV6-3 and J is TRBJ1-2; D unresolved. Trimming took off 0 bases at V and 3 bases at J, with 11 bases between the two ends. Germline CDR1 and CDR2: MNHEY and SVGEGT. This CDR3 has 15 amino acids. The CDR3 DNA reads as TGTGCCAGCAGTTACTCGTCTCCGGGATACTATGGCTACACCTTC. This gives the protein CASSYSSPGYYGYTF.

For this clone: The same CDR3 arises from other DNA sequences in this sample as well. The V gene is TRBV7-9, the J gene TRBJ1-5; 9 nucleotides match TRBD1. Germline CDR1 SEHNR, CDR2 FQNEAQ (reference sequence). Losses at the gene ends were 5 bases for V and 4 bases for J; bases not matched to a gene: 6. The CDR3 runs to 15 residues. CDR3 in DNA: TGTGCCAGCAGCCTCGGACAGGGGTCGAATCAGCCCCAGCATTTT. Protein: CASSLGQGSNQPQHF.

V gene TRBV4-3 combines with J gene TRBJ1-2; D ambiguous. This CDR3 spans 15 amino acids. V lost 1 base to trimming and J lost 6 bases, with 15 bases between them. The V gene's germline CDR1 is LGHNA and CDR2 YSLEER. CDR3 nucleotide sequence: TGCGCCAGCAGCCAAGGCCAGTTGCCCTGGGATGGCTACACCTTC. Translation gives CASSQGQLPWDGYTF.

J is TRBJ1-1 and V is TRBV28; D may be TRBD1 (6 bases). The CDR3 loop spans 14 amino acids. Germline V gives CDR1 MDHEN, CDR2 SYDVKM. The germline V and J ends were trimmed by 5 bases and 4 bases, with 14 bases remaining between them. The CDR3 region is CASSLRDTSTEAFF. In DNA form, the CDR3 reads TGTGCCAGCAGTCTAAGGGACACCAGCACTGAAGCTTTCTTT.

This chain uses TRBV7-2 with TRBJ1-4, with TRBD1 matching over 9 bases. CDR1 and CDR2 from the germline V gene are SGHTA and FQGNSA. The CDR3 has 16 amino acids. J lost 3 bases, V lost 5 bases, and 7 bases had no gene match. The CDR3 nucleotides are TGTGCCAGCAGCCCGTACAGGGGGCCGGCTAATGAAAAACTGTTTTTT. It encodes CASSPYRGPANEKLFF. Full variable domain (rest looked up from reference TRBV7-2 and TRBJ1-4): GAGVSQSPSNKVTEKGKDVELRCDPISGHTALYWYRQSLGQGLEFLIYFQGNSAPDKSGLPSDRFSAERTGGSVSTLTIQRTQQEDSAVYLCASSPYRGPANEKLFFGSGTQLSVL.